This T cell receptor beta chain was captured in a study of blood T cell repertoires in COVID-19. Study details: The United States, Italy and Spain supplied acute and convalescent COVID-19 samples.

This clone was detected only a few times. Original analysis: Amplified reference gene primers provided the basis for estimating nucleated cell counts. The table came from immunoSEQ multiplex PCR; TCRdb's copy has only in-frame clones and leaves some out. The DNA was the basis for D and trimming; V, J and clone size are from that table. Here the sample spans about 110,000 clones, 75% to 90% being singletons. V lost 1 base to trimming and J lost 5 bases, with 12 bases between them. In germline, CDR1 is LGHDT, CDR2 YNNKEL (reference sequence). The CDR3 spans 14 residues. Sequenced: peripheral blood. This sequence joins TRBV3-1 (or the pseudogene TRBV3-2) and TRBJ2-7; TRBD2 is a possible D gene (6 bases). This TCR was sampled from a man between 65 and 85 years old with acute or convalescent COVID-19. The CDR3 nucleotides are TGTGCCAGCAGCCAAGTGCGGGGTGGGGACGAGCAGTACTTC. This codes for CASSQVRGGDEQYF.